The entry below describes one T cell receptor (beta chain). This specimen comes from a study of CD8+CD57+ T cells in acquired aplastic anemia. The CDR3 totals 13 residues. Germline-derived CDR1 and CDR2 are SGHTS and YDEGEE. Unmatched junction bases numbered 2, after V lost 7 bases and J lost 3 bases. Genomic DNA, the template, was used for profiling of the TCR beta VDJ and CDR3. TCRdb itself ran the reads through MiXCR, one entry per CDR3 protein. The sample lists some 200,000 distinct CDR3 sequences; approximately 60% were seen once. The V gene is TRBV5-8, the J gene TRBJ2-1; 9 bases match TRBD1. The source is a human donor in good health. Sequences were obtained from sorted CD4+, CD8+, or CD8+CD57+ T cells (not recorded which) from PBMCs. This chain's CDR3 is CASRDRDYNEQFF. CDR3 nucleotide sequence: TGTGCCAGCCGGGACAGGGACTACAATGAGCAGTTCTTC.